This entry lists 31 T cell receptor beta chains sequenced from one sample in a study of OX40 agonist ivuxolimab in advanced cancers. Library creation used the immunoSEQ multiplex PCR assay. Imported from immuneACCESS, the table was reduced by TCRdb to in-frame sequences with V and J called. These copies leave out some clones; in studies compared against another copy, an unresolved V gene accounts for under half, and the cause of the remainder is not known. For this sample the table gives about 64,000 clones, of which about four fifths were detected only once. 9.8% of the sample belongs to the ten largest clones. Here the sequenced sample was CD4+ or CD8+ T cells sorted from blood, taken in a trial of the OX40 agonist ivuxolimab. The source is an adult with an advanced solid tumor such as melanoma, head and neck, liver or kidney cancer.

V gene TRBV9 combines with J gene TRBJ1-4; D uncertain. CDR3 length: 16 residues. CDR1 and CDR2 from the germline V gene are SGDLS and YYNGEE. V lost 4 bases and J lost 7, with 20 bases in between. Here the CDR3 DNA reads TGTGCCAGCAGCCCAACACCATCCGCCGGGTCTGAAAAACTGTTTTTT. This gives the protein CASSPTPSAGSEKLFF.

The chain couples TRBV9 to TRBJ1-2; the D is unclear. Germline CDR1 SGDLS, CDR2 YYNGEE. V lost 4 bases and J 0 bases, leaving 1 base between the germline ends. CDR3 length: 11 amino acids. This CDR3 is CASSTNYGYTF. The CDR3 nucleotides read TGTGCCAGCAGCACTAACTATGGCTACACCTTC. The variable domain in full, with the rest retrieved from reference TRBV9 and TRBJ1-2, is DSGVTQTPKHLITATGQRVTLRCSPRSGDLSVYWYQQSLDQGLQFLIQYYNGEERAKGNILERFSAQQFPDLHSELNLSSLELGDSALYFCASSTNYGYTFGSGTRLTVV.

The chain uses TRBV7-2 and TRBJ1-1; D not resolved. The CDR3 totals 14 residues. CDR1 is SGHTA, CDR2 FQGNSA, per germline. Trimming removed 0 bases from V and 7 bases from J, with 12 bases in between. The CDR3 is CASSLALGLGEAFF. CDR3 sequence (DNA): TGTGCCAGCAGCTTAGCGCTGGGCTTGGGTGAAGCTTTCTTT.

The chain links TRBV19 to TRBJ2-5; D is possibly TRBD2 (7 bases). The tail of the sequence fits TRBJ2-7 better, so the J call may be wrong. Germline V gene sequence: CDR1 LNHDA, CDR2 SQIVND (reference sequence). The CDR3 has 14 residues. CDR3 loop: CASTPRGAPDEQYF. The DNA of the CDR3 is TGTGCCAGTACCCCCCGGGGGGCCCCTGACGAGCAGTACTTC.

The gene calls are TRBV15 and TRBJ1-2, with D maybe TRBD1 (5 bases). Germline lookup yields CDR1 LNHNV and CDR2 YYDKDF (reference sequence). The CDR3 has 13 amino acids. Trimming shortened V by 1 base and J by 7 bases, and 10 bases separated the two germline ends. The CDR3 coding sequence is TGTGCCACCAGCAGAGGGGGCGTTCCTGGCTACACCTTC. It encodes CATSRGGVPGYTF.

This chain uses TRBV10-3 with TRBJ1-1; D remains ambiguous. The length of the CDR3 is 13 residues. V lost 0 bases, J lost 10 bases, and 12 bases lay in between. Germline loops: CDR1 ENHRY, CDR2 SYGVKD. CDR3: CAISESRGYRAFF. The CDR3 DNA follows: TGTGCCATCAGTGAGTCTCGCGGATACAGAGCTTTCTTT.

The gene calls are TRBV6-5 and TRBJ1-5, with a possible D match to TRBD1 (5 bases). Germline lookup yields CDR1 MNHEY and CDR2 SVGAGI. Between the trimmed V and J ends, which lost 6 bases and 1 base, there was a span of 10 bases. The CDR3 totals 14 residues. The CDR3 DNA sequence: TGTGCCAGCAGCCCTCAGGGAAGCAATCAGCCCCAGCATTTT. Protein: CASSPQGSNQPQHF.

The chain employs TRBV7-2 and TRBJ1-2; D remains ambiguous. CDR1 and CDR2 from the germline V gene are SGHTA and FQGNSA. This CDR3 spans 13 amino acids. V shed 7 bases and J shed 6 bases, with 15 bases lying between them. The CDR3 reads CASIKVGFDGYTF. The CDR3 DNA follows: TGTGCCAGCATCAAAGTGGGCTTCGATGGCTACACCTTC. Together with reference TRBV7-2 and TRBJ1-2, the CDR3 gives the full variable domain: GAGVSQSPSNKVTEKGKDVELRCDPISGHTALYWYRQSLGQGLEFLIYFQGNSAPDKSGLPSDRFSAERTGGSVSTLTIQRTQQEDSAVYLCASIKVGFDGYTFGSGTRLTVV.

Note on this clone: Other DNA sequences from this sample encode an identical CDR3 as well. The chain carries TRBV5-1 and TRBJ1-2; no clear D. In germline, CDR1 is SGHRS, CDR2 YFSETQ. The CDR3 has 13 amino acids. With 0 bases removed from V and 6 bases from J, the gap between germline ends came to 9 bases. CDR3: CASSLEGRNGYTF. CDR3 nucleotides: TGCGCCAGCAGCTTGGAAGGGAGGAATGGCTACACCTTC.

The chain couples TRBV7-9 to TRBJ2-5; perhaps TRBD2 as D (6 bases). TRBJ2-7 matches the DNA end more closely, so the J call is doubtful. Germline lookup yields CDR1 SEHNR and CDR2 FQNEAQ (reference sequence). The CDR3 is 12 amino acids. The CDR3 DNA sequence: TGTGCCAGCAGCTTGTACGGGGGCGAGCAGTACTTC. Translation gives CASSLYGGEQYF.

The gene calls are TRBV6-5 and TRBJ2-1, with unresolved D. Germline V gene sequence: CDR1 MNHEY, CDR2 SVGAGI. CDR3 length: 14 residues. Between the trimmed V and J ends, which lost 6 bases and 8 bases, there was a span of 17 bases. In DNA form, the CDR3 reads TGTGCCAGCAGCCCGCTCGACTCCGTCCATGAGCAGTTCTTC. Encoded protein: CASSPLDSVHEQFF.

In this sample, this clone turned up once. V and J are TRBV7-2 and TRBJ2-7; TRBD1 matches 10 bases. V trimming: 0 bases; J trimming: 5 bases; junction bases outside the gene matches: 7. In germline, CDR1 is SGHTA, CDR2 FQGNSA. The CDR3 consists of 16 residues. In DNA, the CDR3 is TGTGCCAGCAGCTTAGCGCAGGGACAGGGGATCCACGAGCAGTACTTC. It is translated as CASSLAQGQGIHEQYF.

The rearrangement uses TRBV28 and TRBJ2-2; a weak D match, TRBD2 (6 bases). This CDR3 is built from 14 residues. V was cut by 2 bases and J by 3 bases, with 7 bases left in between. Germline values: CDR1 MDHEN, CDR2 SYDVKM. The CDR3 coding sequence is TGTGCCAGCAGTTTAGGAGGGTACACCGGGGAGCTGTTTTTT. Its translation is CASSLGGYTGELFF.

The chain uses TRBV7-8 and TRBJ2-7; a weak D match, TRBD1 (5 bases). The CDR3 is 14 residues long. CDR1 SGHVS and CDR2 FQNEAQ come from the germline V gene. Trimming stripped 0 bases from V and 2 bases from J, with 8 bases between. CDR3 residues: CASSLAGRTYEQYF. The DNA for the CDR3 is TGTGCCAGCAGCTTAGCGGGGCGGACCTACGAGCAGTACTTC.

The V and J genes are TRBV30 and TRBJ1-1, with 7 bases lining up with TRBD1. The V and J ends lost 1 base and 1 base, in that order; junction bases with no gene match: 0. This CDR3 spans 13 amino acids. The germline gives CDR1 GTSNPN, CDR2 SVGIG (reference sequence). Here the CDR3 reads CAWSGDRNTEAFF. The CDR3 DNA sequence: TGTGCCTGGAGTGGGGACAGGAACACTGAAGCTTTCTTT. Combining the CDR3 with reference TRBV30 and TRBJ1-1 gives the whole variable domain SQTIHQWPATLVQPVGSPLSLECTVEGTSNPNLYWYRQAAGRGLQLLFYSVGIGQISSEVPQNLSASRPQDRQFILSSKKLLLSDSGFYLCAWSGDRNTEAFFGQGTRLTVV.

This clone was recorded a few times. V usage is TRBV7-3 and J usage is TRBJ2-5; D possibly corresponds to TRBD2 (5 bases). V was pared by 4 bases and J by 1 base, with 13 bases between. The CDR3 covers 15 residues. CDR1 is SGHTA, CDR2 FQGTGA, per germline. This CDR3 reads CASSSLPAAQETQYF. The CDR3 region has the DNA TGTGCCAGCAGCTCCCTCCCAGCGGCCCAAGAGACCCAGTACTTC. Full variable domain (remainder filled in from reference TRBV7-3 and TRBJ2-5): GAGVSQTPSNKVTEKGKYVELRCDPISGHTALYWYRQSLGQGPEFLIYFQGTGAADDSGLPNDRFFAVRPEGSVSTLKIQRTERGDSAVYLCASSSLPAAQETQYFGPGTRLLVL.

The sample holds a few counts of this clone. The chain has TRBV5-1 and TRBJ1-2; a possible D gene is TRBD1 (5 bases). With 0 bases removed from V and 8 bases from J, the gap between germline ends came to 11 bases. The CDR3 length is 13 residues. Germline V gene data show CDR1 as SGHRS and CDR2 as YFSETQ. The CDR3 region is CASSLAQGEGYTF. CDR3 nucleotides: TGCGCCAGCAGCTTGGCTCAAGGGGAGGGCTACACCTTC. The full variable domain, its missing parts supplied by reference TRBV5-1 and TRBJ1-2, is KAGVTQTPRYLIKTRGQQVTLSCSPISGHRSVSWYQQTPGQGLQFLFEYFSETQRNKGNFPGRFSGRQFSNSRSEMNVSTLELGDSALYLCASSLAQGEGYTFGSGTRLTVV.

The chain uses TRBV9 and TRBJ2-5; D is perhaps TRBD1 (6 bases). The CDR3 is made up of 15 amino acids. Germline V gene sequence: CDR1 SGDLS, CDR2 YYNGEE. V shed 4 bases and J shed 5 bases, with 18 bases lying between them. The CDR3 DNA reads TGTGCCAGCAGCCCCCGAACAGGGAATTTCGAGACCCAGTACTTC. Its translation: CASSPRTGNFETQYF.

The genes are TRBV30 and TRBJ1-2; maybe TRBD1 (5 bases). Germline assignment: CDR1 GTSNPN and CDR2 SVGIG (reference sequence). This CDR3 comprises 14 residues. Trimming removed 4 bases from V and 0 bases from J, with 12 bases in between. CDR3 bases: TGTGCCTGGACTGAGACAGCAACTAACTATGGCTACACCTTC. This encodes CAWTETATNYGYTF.

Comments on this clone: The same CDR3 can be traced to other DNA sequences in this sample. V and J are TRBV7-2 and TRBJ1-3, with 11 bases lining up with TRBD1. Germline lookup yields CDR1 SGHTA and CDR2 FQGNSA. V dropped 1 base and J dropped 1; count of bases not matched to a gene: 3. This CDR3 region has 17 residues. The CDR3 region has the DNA TGTGCCAGCAGCTTAGGGGGACAGGGGGTTTCTGGAAACACCATATATTTT. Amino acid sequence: CASSLGGQGVSGNTIYF. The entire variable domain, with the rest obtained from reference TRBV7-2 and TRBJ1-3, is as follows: GAGVSQSPSNKVTEKGKDVELRCDPISGHTALYWYRQSLGQGLEFLIYFQGNSAPDKSGLPSDRFSAERTGGSVSTLTIQRTQQEDSAVYLCASSLGGQGVSGNTIYFGEGSWLTVV.

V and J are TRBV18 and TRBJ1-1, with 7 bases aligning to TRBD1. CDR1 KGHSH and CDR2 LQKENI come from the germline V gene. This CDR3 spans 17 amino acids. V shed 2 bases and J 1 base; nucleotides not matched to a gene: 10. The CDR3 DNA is TGTGCCAGCTCACCAGACAGGGAAGGAGGGAGGAACACTGAAGCTTTCTTT. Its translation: CASSPDREGGRNTEAFF.

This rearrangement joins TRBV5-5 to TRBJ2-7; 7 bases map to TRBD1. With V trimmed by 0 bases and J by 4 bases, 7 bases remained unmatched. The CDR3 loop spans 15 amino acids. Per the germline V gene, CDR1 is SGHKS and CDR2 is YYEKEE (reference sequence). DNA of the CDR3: TGTGCCAGCAGCTTGGCCGTAAAGGGGGCTTACGAGCAGTACTTC. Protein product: CASSLAVKGAYEQYF. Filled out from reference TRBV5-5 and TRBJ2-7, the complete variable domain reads DAGVTQSPTHLIKTRGQQVTLRCSPISGHKSVSWYQQVLGQGPQFIFQYYEKEERGRGNFPDRFSARQFPNYSSELNVNALLLGDSALYLCASSLAVKGAYEQYFGPGTRLTVT.

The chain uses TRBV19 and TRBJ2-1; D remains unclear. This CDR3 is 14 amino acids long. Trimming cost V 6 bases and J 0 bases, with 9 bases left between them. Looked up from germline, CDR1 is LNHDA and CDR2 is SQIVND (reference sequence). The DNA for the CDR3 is TGTGCCAGTAGGGACGGCAGCTCCTACAATGAGCAGTTCTTC. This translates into CASRDGSSYNEQFF.

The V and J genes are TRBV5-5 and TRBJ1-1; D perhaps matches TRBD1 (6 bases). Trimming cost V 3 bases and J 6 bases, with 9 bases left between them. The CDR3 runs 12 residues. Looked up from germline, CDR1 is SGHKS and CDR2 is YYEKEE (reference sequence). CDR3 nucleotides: TGTGCCAGCAGCTGGGACATCTCTGAAGCTTTCTTT. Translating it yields CASSWDISEAFF.

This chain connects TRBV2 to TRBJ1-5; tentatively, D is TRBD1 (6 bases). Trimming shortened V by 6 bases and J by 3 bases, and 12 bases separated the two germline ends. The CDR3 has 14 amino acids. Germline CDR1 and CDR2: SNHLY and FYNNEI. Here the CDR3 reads CASSGHRDNQPQHF. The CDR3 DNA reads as TGTGCCAGCAGCGGCCACAGGGACAATCAGCCCCAGCATTTT.

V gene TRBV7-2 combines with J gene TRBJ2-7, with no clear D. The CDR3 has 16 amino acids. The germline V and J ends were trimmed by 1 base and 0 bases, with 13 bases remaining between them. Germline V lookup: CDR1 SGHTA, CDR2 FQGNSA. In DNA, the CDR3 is TGTGCCAGCAGCTTAGTTTTCAGTTCAAGCTCCTACGAGCAGTACTTC. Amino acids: CASSLVFSSSSYEQYF.

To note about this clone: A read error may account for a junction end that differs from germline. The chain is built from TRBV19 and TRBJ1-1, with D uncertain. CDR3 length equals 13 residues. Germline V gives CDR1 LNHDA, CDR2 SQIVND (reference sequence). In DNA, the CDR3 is TGTGCCAGTGGCAAGTGGTTGGGTCAGCTCGAAAATTTT. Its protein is CASGKWLGQLENF.

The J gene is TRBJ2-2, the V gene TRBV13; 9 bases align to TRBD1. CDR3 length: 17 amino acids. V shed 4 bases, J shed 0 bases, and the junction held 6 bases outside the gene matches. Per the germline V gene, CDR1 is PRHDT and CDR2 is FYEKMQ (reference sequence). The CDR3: CASSSFRTGANTGELFF. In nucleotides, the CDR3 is TGTGCCAGCAGCTCTTTTCGGACAGGGGCGAACACCGGGGAGCTGTTTTTT.

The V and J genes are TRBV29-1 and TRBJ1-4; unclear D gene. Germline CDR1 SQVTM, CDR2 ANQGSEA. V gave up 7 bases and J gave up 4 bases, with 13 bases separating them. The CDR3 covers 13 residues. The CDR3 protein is CSANRADNEKLFF. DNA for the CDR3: TGCAGCGCAAACAGAGCAGATAATGAAAAACTGTTTTTT.

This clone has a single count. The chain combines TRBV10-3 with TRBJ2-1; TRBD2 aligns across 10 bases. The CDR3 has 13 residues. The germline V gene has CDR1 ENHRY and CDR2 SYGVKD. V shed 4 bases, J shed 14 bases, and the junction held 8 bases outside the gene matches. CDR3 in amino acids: CAISVSALAGKFF. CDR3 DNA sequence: TGTGCCATCAGTGTGTCCGCACTAGCGGGAAAGTTCTTC.

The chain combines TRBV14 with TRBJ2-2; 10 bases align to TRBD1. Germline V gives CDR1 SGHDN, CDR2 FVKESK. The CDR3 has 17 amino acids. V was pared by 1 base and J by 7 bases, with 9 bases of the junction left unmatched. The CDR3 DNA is TGTGCCAGCAGCCAAGCTCTTATGACAGGGGGCGGCGGGGAGCTGTTTTTT. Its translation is CASSQALMTGGGGELFF.